The rows below give T cell receptor beta chains drawn from one sample of a study of T cell responses to AZD1222 COVID-19 vaccine. Method: immunoSEQ multiplex PCR; TCRdb's copy keeps in-frame clones and lacks some. The table lists about 190,000 clones, over 85% of them singletons. This specimen was peripheral blood, taken 28 days after the second dose of the MenACWY control vaccine. These receptors all come from an adult who received the MenACWY meningococcal vaccine as a control. Each CDR3 is given with its conserved first and last residue. Fields, in order: clone size, D gene, J gene, V gene, CDR3 protein, CDR3 DNA. The D gene is left open where the match is weak. Where a row states a size, it is once, few, many or the class of an expanded clone; other rows omit it.

size: NA
D: TRBD1
J: TRBJ1-3
V: TRBV18
CDR3: CASSPRQGHSGNTIYF
DNA: TGTGCCAGCTCGCCTAGACAGGGCCACTCTGGAAACACCATATATTTT

size: NA
D: NA
J: TRBJ2-7
V: TRBV5-6
CDR3: CASSSSYEQYF
DNA: TGTGCCAGCAGTTCCTCCTACGAGCAGTACTTC

size: NA
D: TRBD1
J: TRBJ1-6
V: TRBV30
CDR3: CASLDRANSPLHF
DNA: TGTGCCTCTCTGGACAGGGCCAATTCACCCCTCCACTTT

size: few
D: NA
J: TRBJ1-5
V: TRBV10-3
CDR3: CAISDQPGGYSNQPQHF
DNA: TGTGCCATCAGTGACCAACCCGGGGGTTATAGCAATCAGCCCCAGCATTTT

size: NA
D: NA
J: TRBJ1-5
V: TRBV24-1
CDR3: CATSDSYQPQHF
DNA: TGTGCCACCAGTGACTCCTATCAGCCCCAGCATTTT

size: NA
D: TRBD1
J: TRBJ2-1
V: TRBV28
CDR3: CASTWDSNNEQFF
DNA: TGTGCCAGCACCTGGGACAGCAACAATGAGCAGTTCTTC

size: NA
D: NA
J: TRBJ1-4
V: TRBV4-1
CDR3: CASSQDPGQGEKLFF
DNA: TGCGCCAGCAGCCAAGATCCGGGTCAGGGTGAAAAACTGTTTTTT

size: NA
D: NA
J: TRBJ2-5
V: TRBV27
CDR3: CASRKFGAQTETQYF
DNA: TGTGCCAGCCGCAAATTCGGGGCCCAGACGGAGACCCAGTACTTC

size: NA
D: TRBD2
J: TRBJ2-6
V: TRBV24-1
CDR3: CATSDPASGDSGANVLTF
DNA: TGTGCCACCAGTGATCCCGCTAGCGGGGACTCTGGGGCCAACGTCCTGACTTTC

size: NA
D: NA
J: TRBJ2-7
V: TRBV6-4
CDR3: CASQGGSGYYEQYF
DNA: TGTGCCAGCCAGGGGGGGTCCGGGTACTACGAGCAGTACTTC

size: once
D: NA
J: TRBJ2-2
V: TRBV28
CDR3: CASSAGALGLFF
DNA: TGTGCCAGCAGTGCCGGGGCCCTGGGGCTGTTTTTT

size: NA
D: TRBD2
J: TRBJ2-3
V: TRBV7-3
CDR3: CASSSNGRAGGPTDTQYF
DNA: TGTGCCAGCAGCTCAAACGGCCGAGCGGGAGGGCCCACAGATACGCAGTATTTT

size: NA
D: NA
J: TRBJ1-4
V: TRBV28
CDR3: CASSLEDRHNEKLFF
DNA: TGTGCCAGCAGTTTAGAGGACAGACATAATGAAAAACTGTTTTTT

size: NA
D: NA
J: TRBJ1-6
V: TRBV7-2
CDR3: CASSFREGGGSPLHF
DNA: TGTGCCAGCAGCTTCAGGGAGGGGGGCGGTTCACCCCTCCACTTT

size: NA
D: NA
J: TRBJ1-2
V: TRBV3-1/TRBV3-2
CDR3: CATLGGQDRYYGYTF
DNA: TGTGCCACCCTAGGGGGGCAAGACCGGTACTATGGCTACACCTTC

size: NA
D: TRBD1
J: TRBJ1-4
V: TRBV11-2
CDR3: CASSALQGASEKLFF
DNA: TGTGCCAGCAGCGCACTACAGGGGGCTAGTGAAAAACTGTTTTTT

size: NA
D: TRBD1
J: TRBJ2-5
V: TRBV18
CDR3: CASSPVQGALETQYF
DNA: TGTGCCAGCTCGCCCGTTCAGGGGGCATTGGAGACCCAGTACTTC

size: NA
D: NA
J: TRBJ2-5
V: TRBV5-1
CDR3: CASSLRPQGGETQYF
DNA: TGCGCCAGCAGCTTGAGGCCGCAGGGGGGAGAGACCCAGTACTTC

size: NA
D: NA
J: TRBJ1-5
V: TRBV5-1
CDR3: CASSLEGRGHQPQHF
DNA: TGCGCCAGCAGCTTGGAGGGCAGGGGCCATCAGCCCCAGCATTTT

size: NA
D: TRBD1
J: TRBJ2-7
V: TRBV6-5
CDR3: CASRFTGTGGPEQYF
DNA: TGTGCCAGCAGGTTCACCGGGACAGGGGGCCCCGAGCAGTACTTC

size: NA
D: NA
J: TRBJ1-1
V: TRBV5-1
CDR3: CASGTNSNTEAFF
DNA: TGCGCCAGCGGGACAAATTCGAACACTGAAGCTTTCTTT

size: NA
D: NA
J: TRBJ1-1
V: TRBV6-5
CDR3: CASSRGAGLNTEAFF
DNA: TGTGCCAGCAGTCGCGGGGCAGGACTGAACACTGAAGCTTTCTTT

size: NA
D: TRBD2
J: TRBJ2-2
V: TRBV5-1
CDR3: CASSLASGGANTGELFF
DNA: TGCGCCAGCAGCTTGGCCAGCGGGGGAGCGAACACCGGGGAGCTGTTTTTT

size: NA
D: NA
J: TRBJ2-3
V: TRBV5-4
CDR3: CASSPSLVSDTQYF
DNA: TGTGCCAGCAGCCCATCACTAGTGTCAGATACGCAGTATTTT

size: few
D: NA
J: TRBJ2-5
V: TRBV7-8
CDR3: CASSLVLLGTQYF
DNA: TGTGCCAGCAGCTTAGTTTTGTTGGGGACCCAGTACTTC

size: NA
D: NA
J: TRBJ2-7
V: TRBV7-3
CDR3: CASSFGAGPSYEQYF
DNA: TGTGCCAGCAGCTTTGGTGCGGGACCTTCTTACGAGCAGTACTTC

size: NA
D: TRBD2
J: TRBJ2-2
V: TRBV11-3
CDR3: CASSLTSGLRTGELFF
DNA: TGTGCCAGCAGCCTGACTAGCGGCTTACGGACCGGGGAGCTGTTTTTT

size: NA
D: NA
J: TRBJ2-3
V: TRBV11-3
CDR3: CASSPGVPTDTQYF
DNA: TGTGCCAGCAGCCCTGGGGTCCCCACAGATACGCAGTATTTT

size: NA
D: NA
J: TRBJ1-1
V: TRBV11-2
CDR3: CASSFRGAGENTEAFF
DNA: TGTGCCAGCAGCTTCCGAGGGGCAGGGGAGAACACTGAAGCTTTCTTT

size: NA
D: NA
J: TRBJ2-7
V: TRBV9
CDR3: CASSGIQGHEQYF
DNA: TGTGCCAGCAGCGGAATTCAGGGGCACGAGCAGTACTTC

size: NA
D: NA
J: TRBJ1-2
V: TRBV11-2
CDR3: CASSPSGLNYGYTF
DNA: TGTGCCAGCAGCCCTAGCGGCCTTAACTATGGCTACACCTTC

size: NA
D: NA
J: TRBJ2-7
V: TRBV9
CDR3: CASSVGGGGYDEQYF
DNA: TGTGCCAGCAGCGTAGGAGGTGGGGGATATGACGAGCAGTACTTC

size: few
D: NA
J: TRBJ2-6
V: TRBV7-2
CDR3: CASSVSRANVLTF
DNA: TGTGCCAGCAGCGTTTCAAGGGCCAACGTCCTGACTTTC

size: NA
D: NA
J: TRBJ1-2
V: TRBV6-6
CDR3: CASSYLDRNYGYTF
DNA: TGTGCCAGCAGTTACCTAGACAGAAACTATGGCTACACCTTC

size: NA
D: TRBD1
J: TRBJ1-4
V: TRBV11-2
CDR3: CASSTAGTGYEKLFF
DNA: TGTGCCAGCAGCACGGCGGGGACAGGGTATGAAAAACTGTTTTTT

size: NA
D: TRBD1
J: TRBJ1-5
V: TRBV28
CDR3: CATRGAQSPQHF
DNA: TGTGCCACCAGGGGGGCCCAATCGCCCCAGCATTTT

size: once
D: NA
J: TRBJ1-1
V: TRBV14
CDR3: CASSQDLSGMRGNTEAFF
DNA: TGTGCCAGCAGCCAAGACCTATCGGGGATGAGGGGAAACACTGAAGCTTTCTTT

size: once
D: NA
J: TRBJ1-1
V: TRBV18
CDR3: CASSPSGEKAFF
DNA: TGTGCCAGCTCCCCGTCAGGGGAGAAAGCTTTCTTT

size: NA
D: NA
J: TRBJ2-4
V: TRBV7-8
CDR3: CASSSLPTMPGDIQYF
DNA: TGTGCCAGCAGCTCCCTCCCGACAATGCCCGGGGACATTCAGTACTTC

size: NA
D: TRBD2
J: TRBJ2-3
V: TRBV5-1
CDR3: CASSSWTSASDTQYF
DNA: TGCGCCAGCAGCTCCTGGACTAGCGCCTCAGATACGCAGTATTTT

size: NA
D: NA
J: TRBJ2-2
V: TRBV11-3
CDR3: CASSLRGAGELFF
DNA: TGTGCCAGCAGCTTGAGGGGGGCCGGGGAGCTGTTTTTT

size: NA
D: NA
J: TRBJ2-2
V: TRBV5-1
CDR3: CASGSATGNTGELFF
DNA: TGCGCCAGCGGATCCGCAACGGGGAACACCGGGGAGCTGTTTTTT

size: NA
D: TRBD1
J: TRBJ1-5
V: TRBV7-2
CDR3: CASSSTGPGGPQHF
DNA: TGTGCCAGCAGCTCTACAGGGCCAGGGGGGCCCCAGCATTTT

size: NA
D: NA
J: TRBJ2-2
V: TRBV7-2
CDR3: CATGGLLSTGELFF
DNA: TGTGCCACCGGAGGGCTGCTCTCAACCGGGGAGCTGTTTTTT

size: NA
D: NA
J: TRBJ2-7
V: TRBV20-1
CDR3: CSASTLYEQYF
DNA: TGCAGTGCTTCGACACTTTACGAGCAGTACTTC

size: NA
D: NA
J: TRBJ1-2
V: TRBV10-2
CDR3: CASSESGVGMNGYTF
DNA: TGCGCCAGCAGTGAGTCGGGGGTGGGGATGAATGGCTACACCTTC

size: few
D: NA
J: TRBJ1-5
V: TRBV19
CDR3: CASPRGDPDPKSNQPQHF
DNA: TGTGCCAGTCCCCGGGGGGACCCCGACCCGAAAAGCAATCAGCCCCAGCATTTT

size: NA
D: NA
J: TRBJ2-7
V: TRBV30
CDR3: CAWSPLTNPYEQYF
DNA: TGTGCCTGGAGCCCTTTGACTAACCCCTACGAGCAGTACTTC

size: once
D: TRBD2
J: TRBJ2-3
V: TRBV28
CDR3: CATNRLAPWEDTQYF
DNA: TGTGCCACAAACCGACTAGCGCCATGGGAAGATACGCAGTATTTT

size: NA
D: TRBD1
J: TRBJ2-1
V: TRBV6-5
CDR3: CASSYRDRYNEQFF
DNA: TGTGCCAGCAGTTACCGGGACAGATACAATGAGCAGTTCTTC